This TCR beta chain was found in a study of CD8 T cells in Susac syndrome (dated by TCRdb to the late 2010s). For the wider study: Among the sequenced Susac syndrome patients, about 6 had clinically active disease and under 10 were in clinical remission. At blood withdrawal, Susac syndrome patients were either therapy-naive, taking corticosteroids (in some cases with IVIg as well), or taking IVIg alone. The study used repertoire sequencing to test whether antigen drove CD8+ T cell activation and differentiation in Susac syndrome. Overall results and qualifications from the work: The study acknowledged that relatively few individuals were included in the TCR sequencing and HLA analysis. The CD4+ T cell repertoire of patients with Susac syndrome showed no detectable clonal expansion.

The germline V gene encodes CDR1 SNHLY and CDR2 FYNNEI. From cysteine to phenylalanine, the CDR3 is 15 amino acids long. Kept here is only the CDR3 DNA, which spans 45 bases and is read in frame from base 1. Between the V and J ends, shortened by 5 bases and 1 base respectively, the junction contains 14 bases. RNA was extracted using the RNeasy kit, and roughly 0.5 to 1 ug of the RNA was reverse transcribed with random hexamers. TCR beta CDR3 regions were amplified with the immunoSEQ multiplex PCR assay covering 54 Vbeta and 13 Jbeta segments. PCR amplification bias was corrected using a synthetic template baseline for primer optimization and computational correction. The paper's data handling went like this. Reads were annotated to V, D and J genes per IMGT and analyzed with immunoSEQ Analyzer, keeping only productive sequences. To calculate clonality, Shannon entropy was normalized by log2 of the number of productive unique sequences and then subtracted from one. Public and private clones were assessed among the 100 most prevalent clones of each patient and control. A clone was defined as Susac-specific if it was absent from the healthy and MS cohorts, from around 960 published viral clones and from other ImmuneACCESS disease sequences. The public reads were reanalyzed by TCRdb: fastp trimming at Q25, MiXCR alignment, in-frame beta chains only. Duplicate CDR3 protein sequences are folded into a single record with the most common DNA and genes. The V and J calls and clone size come from TCRdb's table, not from the authors' own analysis. The sample table lists around 170,000 distinct CDR3 sequences, more than 95% of them with a count of one. Clones ranked in the top ten supply around 0.12% of the sample.

About this clonotype: Its antigen is currently not known. No base quality values were provided; no much bigger clone lies one nucleotide off.

Peripheral blood CD8+ and CD4+ T cells from healthy donors, Susac syndrome patients and multiple sclerosis patients were profiled using high-throughput TCR beta sequencing. The Susac syndrome patients fulfilled recently defined diagnostic criteria for definite or probable disease. CD8+ TEMRA cells were enriched by FACS, while bulk CD8+ and CD4+ T cells were purified by magnetic negative isolation. Blood was drawn into EDTA tubes, processed within 24 hours, and PBMCs were isolated by density gradient centrifugation. PBMCs destined for TCR sequencing were cryopreserved in liquid nitrogen and later thawed in a 37 °C water bath. The sorted or isolated CD4+, CD8+ and CD8+ TEMRA cells reached a purity of at least 90%.

The receptor was isolated from a human donor with Susac syndrome. Sequenced: CD4+ T cells from PBMCs. The chain uses TRBV2 and TRBJ2-5; the D gene is perhaps TRBD1, on 6 matching bases. Read as DNA, the sequence is TGTGCCAGCAGTTGGATAGGACAGCGCCAAGAGACCCAGTACTTC. The encoded protein is CASSWIGQRQETQYF.